This T cell receptor (beta chain) was found in a study of breast tumors, draining lymph nodes, adjacent tissues. The length of the CDR3 is 15 residues. The V end lost 6 bases, the J end lost 9 bases, and 24 bases lay between the germline ends. The germline gives CDR1 DFQATT, CDR2 SNEGSKA (reference sequence). TCRdb reanalysed the multiplex PCR reads using MiXCR and keeps one entry per CDR3 protein. This table has about 180,000 distinct CDR3 sequences, 30% to 35% appearing once. Breast cancer patients provided tissue from their axillary draining lymph nodes. The chain uses TRBV20-1 and TRBJ2-1, with D uncertain. The TCR sequence derives from a female donor with breast cancer. Some clones in this sample may be carry-over from other donors' samples. Sequencing used axillary lymph node tissue. The CDR3 reads CSAYVKTLPILEQFF. Here the CDR3 DNA reads TGCAGTGCCTACGTAAAGACATTGCCCATACTTGAGCAGTTCTTC.